This TCR beta chain was documented in a study of regulatory T cells in long-lasting Graves disease. The CDR3 spans 16 residues. J gave up 0 bases and V 5 bases, and 7 bases lay outside the gene matches. Time point reported: newly diagnosed GD, antithyroid drugs for less than 3 months. Extracted RNA from PBMCs served as the source of the TCR library. CDR3-region Arm-PCR and iRepertoire HTBI primers produced the TCR beta libraries. TCRdb redid the calling of the multiplex PCR reads with MiXCR, one entry per CDR3 protein. The sample has 350,000 to 500,000 distinct CDR3 sequences; about a sixth are singletons. In this sample, this clonotype turned up many times. The same sample was also studied in work on T cells in Graves' hyperthyroidism and ophthalmopathy.

Sequenced here: peripheral blood mononuclear cells (PBMCs), sampled at new diagnosis, from a patient treated with antithyroid drugs. The receptor's source is a woman aged 18 to 35 with Graves disease. The chain uses TRBV12-3 or TRBV12-4 and TRBJ2-3, with 8 nucleotides matching TRBD2. In DNA form, the CDR3 reads TGTGCCAGCAGTCTCAGGGGACTAGTAAGCACAGATACGCAGTATTTT. Translation: CASSLRGLVSTDTQYF.